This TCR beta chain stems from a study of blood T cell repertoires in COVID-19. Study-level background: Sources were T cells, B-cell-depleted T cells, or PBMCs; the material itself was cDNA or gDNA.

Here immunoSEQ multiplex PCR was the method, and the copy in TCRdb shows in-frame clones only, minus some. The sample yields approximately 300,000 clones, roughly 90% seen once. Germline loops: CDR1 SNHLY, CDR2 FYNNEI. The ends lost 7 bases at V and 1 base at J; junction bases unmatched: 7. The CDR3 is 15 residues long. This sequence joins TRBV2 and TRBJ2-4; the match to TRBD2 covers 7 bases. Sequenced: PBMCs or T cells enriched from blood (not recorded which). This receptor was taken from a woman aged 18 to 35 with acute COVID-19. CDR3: CASINSGLAKNIQYF. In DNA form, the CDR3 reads TGTGCCAGCATTAATAGCGGGTTGGCCAAAAACATTCAGTACTTC.